One T cell receptor beta chain is described in this entry. The antigen remains undetermined. Primers included in the PCR were 60 Vbeta and 13 Jbeta primers. Clones were read by immunoSEQ multiplex PCR, and TCRdb kept only the in-frame ones, dropping some. The data contain some 190,000 clones, just under 80% of them singletons. These data originate in a study of cytomegalovirus exposure and HLA in healthy donors. The study's findings and limits: Follow-up analysis found HLA locus-dependent TCR association rates, highest for DRB1 and lowest for HLA-C. Productive rates of about 87% or about 30% were seen for most TCR beta V segments in an earlier analysis. There were 160 or so TCR beta chains listed as cytomegalovirus-associated.

This CDR3 has 18 residues. Germline CDR1 SGHVS, CDR2 FNYEAQ. V lost 10 bases, J lost 2 bases, and 29 bases lay in between. The sequence derives from a woman aged 25 to 39 in good health and CMV-seronegative. Sequenced material: PBMCs. V gene TRBV7-6 combines with J gene TRBJ1-1; D is perhaps TRBD1 (5 bases). In DNA form, the CDR3 reads TGTGCCACACAGGAGGGGACCACCGCCGACTCGATAAACACTGAAGCTTTCTTT. Protein product: CATQEGTTADSINTEAFF.